This entry lists 17 T cell receptor beta chains sequenced from one sample in a study of blood T cell repertoires in COVID-19. Produced via immunoSEQ multiplex PCR; TCRdb's table is partial and in-frame only. Counted here are 85,000 to 130,000 clones, roughly 90% occurring once; the ten biggest clones make up about 1%. The sample taken for sequencing was peripheral blood. Source of these receptors: a man aged 55 to 70 with acute or convalescent COVID-19.

This chain joins TRBV13 and TRBJ1-2; D possibly corresponds to TRBD1 (5 bases). Trimming took off 1 base at V and 5 bases at J, with 20 bases between the two ends. Germline V CDR1 and CDR2: PRHDT, FYEKMQ (reference sequence). The CDR3 covers 17 residues. The CDR3 DNA is TGTGCCAGCAGCTTAGTAAGTGCAGGGCCCTTAAAGTATGGCTACACCTTC. It is translated as CASSLVSAGPLKYGYTF.

This clone was counted between two and nine times. The V gene is TRBV7-2, the J gene TRBJ1-2; D ambiguous. The CDR3 has 14 residues. Trimming removed 4 bases from V and 7 bases from J, with 16 bases in between. Germline V lookup: CDR1 SGHTA, CDR2 FQGNSA. CDR3 nucleotide sequence: TGTGCCAGCAGCTCCCGGGTCCTTACGGGTGGCTACACCTTC. Translation: CASSSRVLTGGYTF.

The chain has TRBV6-1 and TRBJ2-3, with 7 bases identical to TRBD2. The ends lost 1 base at V and 6 bases at J; junction bases unmatched: 4. Per germline, CDR1 MNHNS and CDR2 SASEGT. This CDR3 has 14 residues. The CDR3 here is CASSEVLARDTQYF. CDR3 DNA: TGTGCCAGCAGTGAAGTACTAGCGAGGGATACGCAGTATTTT.

The V gene is TRBV5-1, the J gene TRBJ1-1, with 8 bases aligning to TRBD1. The length of the CDR3 is 15 residues. Germline V gives CDR1 SGHRS, CDR2 YFSETQ. The V gene end was trimmed by 1 base and the J gene end by 4 bases; junction bases not matched to a gene: 6. The DNA for the CDR3 is TGCGCCAGCAGCTTGCGTCAAACAGGGGGCACTGAAGCTTTCTTT. Its translation: CASSLRQTGGTEAFF.

The J gene is TRBJ2-6, the V gene TRBV2; D is perhaps TRBD1 (5 bases). V lost 6 bases and J 2 bases, leaving 29 bases between the germline ends. This CDR3 comprises 21 residues. Germline V gives CDR1 SNHLY, CDR2 FYNNEI. The CDR3 region is CASSWTSPQDSLAAGANVLTF. CDR3 DNA: TGTGCCAGCAGCTGGACATCGCCACAAGACAGCTTAGCTGCTGGGGCCAACGTCCTGACTTTC.

The V and J genes are TRBV4-1 and TRBJ1-5; no definite D call. This CDR3 contains 15 residues. The V end was cut by 1 base, the J end by 9 bases, with 16 bases between. CDR1 is MGHRA and CDR2 is YSYEKL in the germline V gene. The CDR3 DNA reads as TGCGCCAGCAGCCAAGGAAAACAGCCGCTTTTGCCCCAGCATTTT. Translated: CASSQGKQPLLPQHF.

The genes are TRBV11-3 and TRBJ2-5; TRBD1 matches 8 bases. Looked up from germline, CDR1 is SGHNT and CDR2 is YENEEA. The V gene end was trimmed by 5 bases and the J gene end by 3 bases; junction bases not matched to a gene: 11. The CDR3 has 16 residues. The DNA for the CDR3 is TGTGCCAGCAGCGCCCGTGACAGGGGCGGAGAAGAGACCCAGTACTTC. Its translation: CASSARDRGGEETQYF.

This clone was recorded once. This chain joins TRBV7-2 and TRBJ1-1; TRBD1 is a possible D gene (5 bases). Trimming pared 3 bases from V and 5 bases from J, leaving 10 bases between. This CDR3 has 13 amino acids. Per the germline V gene, CDR1 is SGHTA and CDR2 is FQGNSA. The CDR3 loop reads CASSFQGNTEAFF. The DNA of the CDR3 is TGTGCCAGCAGCTTTCAGGGTAATACTGAAGCTTTCTTT.

This clone was seen a few times. The chain uses TRBV29-1 and TRBJ1-3; D is undetermined. CDR1 is SQVTM, CDR2 ANQGSEA, per germline. The CDR3 is made up of 11 amino acids. V was cut by 4 bases and J by 9 bases, with 10 bases left in between. This CDR3 reads CSVGWEGTIYF. The DNA of the CDR3 is TGCAGCGTTGGGTGGGAGGGCACCATATATTTT.

This rearrangement joins TRBV28 to TRBJ2-1; TRBD2 is a possible D gene (5 bases). Germline CDR1 and CDR2: MDHEN and SYDVKM. The CDR3 totals 15 residues. Trimming stripped 5 bases from V and 8 bases from J, with 19 bases between. The CDR3 sequence: CASSPLGLLVHEQFF. The CDR3 region has the DNA TGTGCCAGCAGTCCCCTTGGACTCCTCGTCCATGAGCAGTTCTTC.

In its sample, this clone was seen a few times. The chain recombines TRBV18 with TRBJ1-1, with 10 bases aligning to TRBD1. With 3 bases clipped from V and 0 bases from J, the junction kept 4 bases outside the gene matches. This CDR3 has 16 residues. Germline CDR1 KGHSH, CDR2 LQKENI. The CDR3 DNA is TGTGCCAGCTCACCCACGACAGGGGGCCTGAACACTGAAGCTTTCTTT. Translated, it gives CASSPTTGGLNTEAFF.

This sequence joins TRBV5-1 and TRBJ1-4; 9 bases line up with TRBD1. The germline CDR1 and CDR2 sequences are SGHRS and YFSETQ. V trimming: 4 bases; J trimming: 8 bases; junction bases outside the gene matches: 6. CDR3 length: 14 amino acids. The DNA of the CDR3 is TGCGCCAGCAGCCTTGGGACAGGGCAGGAAAAACTGTTTTTT. It is translated as CASSLGTGQEKLFF.

The chain is built from TRBV30 and TRBJ2-1; TRBD2 aligns across 7 bases. This CDR3 has 12 residues. Trimming at V came to 3 bases and at J to 7 bases, leaving 3 bases not matched to a gene. Germline-derived CDR1 and CDR2 are GTSNPN and SVGIG (reference sequence). The CDR3 DNA reads TGTGCCTGGAGCGCGGGAGTGAATGAGCAGTTCTTC. This codes for CAWSAGVNEQFF.

The V gene is TRBV27, the J gene TRBJ1-1, with D hard to call. This CDR3 region has 13 residues. Trimming cost V 3 bases and J 1 base, with 6 bases left between them. Germline V gene lookup returns CDR1 MNHEY and CDR2 SMNVEV (reference sequence). CDR3 in amino acids: CASSFQKNTEAFF. The CDR3 region has the DNA TGTGCCAGCAGTTTCCAGAAGAACACTGAAGCTTTCTTT.

The V call is TRBV28, the J call TRBJ1-2, with 7 bases matching TRBD1. Germline CDR1 reads MDHEN; CDR2 reads SYDVKM. Trimming took 6 bases from V and 8 from J; bases not matched to a gene: 12. The CDR3 consists of 14 residues. Here the CDR3 DNA reads TGTGCCAGCAGCGAGGATTCAGGGGGTCGGGGCTACACCTTC. It codes for CASSEDSGGRGYTF.

This clone was recorded once. V is TRBV5-1 and J is TRBJ2-7, with 11 bases aligning to TRBD1. The J segment lost 1 base and the V segment lost 0 bases, leaving 3 bases of the junction unmatched. Per germline, CDR1 SGHRS and CDR2 YFSETQ. The CDR3 spans 16 residues. The CDR3 DNA reads TGCGCCAGCAGCTTGGCTGGACAGGGGGCATCCTACGAGCAGTACTTC. This translates into CASSLAGQGASYEQYF.

This clone is a singleton in its sample. The chain uses TRBV7-2 and TRBJ1-1; D remains ambiguous. The germline V gene encodes CDR1 SGHTA and CDR2 FQGNSA. V gave up 3 bases and J gave up 0 bases, with 11 bases separating them. The CDR3 loop spans 15 amino acids. As DNA, the CDR3 is TGTGCCAGCAGCTTGAGGCGGGGAATGAACACTGAAGCTTTCTTT. Its translation: CASSLRRGMNTEAFF.